The clone carrying this T cell receptor beta chain has more than one count but fewer than ten. Antigen: not known. Depth targeted 1 in 200,000 to 1 in 1 million T cells, averaging 10x coverage per clonotype. TCRdb keeps only in-frame clones here, not all; method: immunoSEQ multiplex PCR. The sample lists 150,000 to 200,000 clones, approximately 91% occurring once. These data belong to a study of cytotoxic CD8 clonotypes in ibrutinib-treated CLL. Study-level results: Upon ibrutinib response clonality rose, and upon progression it fell back toward baseline. Few clonotypes were public, and these shrank or held steady under treatment.

TCR beta library input comprised roughly 2.2 micrograms of genomic DNA from cryopreserved PBMCs. The CDR3 contains 16 residues. This sequence was found in a human donor with chronic lymphocytic leukemia. This chain joins TRBV21-1 and TRBJ1-2. TRBV21-1 counts as a pseudogene. The sequencing here drew on PBMCs, taken at disease progression, from a patient treated with ibrutinib. CDR3 nucleotides: TGTGCCAGCAGCAAAGCTTACTATACAGAGAGCTATGGCTACACCTTC. Translation gives CASSKAYYTESYGYTF.